Shown below are 31 T cell receptor beta chains from a single sample sequenced in a study of blood T cell repertoires in COVID-19. Assay: immunoSEQ multiplex PCR; the TCRdb copy retains only in-frame clones and omits some. The sample yields 150,000 or so clones, roughly 78% seen once. The specimen sequenced was peripheral blood. The receptors were gathered from an elderly man with acute or convalescent COVID-19.

This clone turned up a few times. The V gene is TRBV7-9, the J gene TRBJ1-5; D remains unclear. CDR3 size: 14 residues. V gave up 4 bases and J gave up 0 bases, with 7 bases separating them. Germline CDR1 reads SEHNR; CDR2 reads FQNEAQ (reference sequence). This CDR3 reads CASSSLYSNQPQHF. The DNA for the CDR3 is TGTGCCAGCAGCTCCCTCTATAGCAATCAGCCCCAGCATTTT. The full variable domain, rest sourced from reference TRBV7-9 and TRBJ1-5, is DTGVSQNPRHKITKRGQNVTFRCDPISEHNRLYWYRQTLGQGPEFLTYFQNEAQLEKSRLLSDRFSAERPKGSFSTLEIQRTEQGDSAMYLCASSSLYSNQPQHFGDGTRLSIL.

This chain links TRBV5-5 with TRBJ1-1; 9 bases fit TRBD1. Germline values: CDR1 SGHKS, CDR2 YYEKEE (reference sequence). Trimming cost V 4 bases and J 4 bases; bases outside gene matches: 8. This CDR3 comprises 15 residues. CDR3 nucleotides: TGTGCCAGCAGCCGGGACAGGGCGAGGGGCACTGAAGCTTTCTTT. Encoded protein: CASSRDRARGTEAFF.

The chain links TRBV9 to TRBJ2-5; 8 nucleotides agree with TRBD2. The CDR3 is 16 residues long. CDR1 is SGDLS, CDR2 YYNGEE, per germline. J gave up 7 bases and V 0 bases, and 11 bases lay outside the gene matches. CDR3 sequence: CASSVATRGGRGTQYF. The CDR3 DNA reads TGTGCCAGCAGCGTAGCAACTCGCGGGGGGCGGGGGACCCAGTACTTC.

Concerning this clone itself: The same CDR3 arises from other DNA sequences in this sample as well. The chain recombines TRBV5-1 with TRBJ2-5; 9 nucleotides match TRBD1. The CDR3 totals 14 residues. Germline trimming cut 4 bases from V and 5 bases from J; bases unmatched to any gene: 6. Germline CDR1 SGHRS, CDR2 YFSETQ. The CDR3 loop is CASSPGTGRETQYF. DNA for the CDR3: TGCGCCAGCAGCCCCGGGACAGGGAGGGAGACCCAGTACTTC. Together with reference TRBV5-1 and TRBJ2-5, the CDR3 gives the full variable domain: KAGVTQTPRYLIKTRGQQVTLSCSPISGHRSVSWYQQTPGQGLQFLFEYFSETQRNKGNFPGRFSGRQFSNSRSEMNVSTLELGDSALYLCASSPGTGRETQYFGPGTRLLVL.

The V gene is TRBV5-6, the J gene TRBJ1-4; D remains unclear. The CDR3 sequence is 14 residues long. Trimming took off 0 bases at V and 7 bases at J, with 10 bases between the two ends. Germline V gene sequence: CDR1 SGHDT, CDR2 YYEEEE. CDR3 coding DNA: TGTGCCAGCAGCTTGGGACTGGAAATTGAAAAACTGTTTTTT. This sequence encodes CASSLGLEIEKLFF.

Points on this clone: Within the sample, other DNA sequences also encode this same CDR3. CDR3 bases: TGTGCCAGCAGCTTCCGGACAAACACCGGGGAGCTGTTTTTT. Its translation is CASSFRTNTGELFF. The chain carries TRBV2 and TRBJ2-2; a weak D match, TRBD1 (5 bases). Trimming cost V 6 bases and J 2 bases, with 10 bases left between them. Germline CDR1 reads SNHLY; CDR2 reads FYNNEI. CDR3 size: 14 residues.

This clone has just a few counts. The V call is TRBV5-1, the J call TRBJ1-5, with D possibly TRBD1 on 6 matching bases. V was clipped by 0 bases and J by 4 bases, with 11 bases between them. This CDR3 has 15 amino acids. In germline, CDR1 is SGHRS, CDR2 YFSETQ. For the CDR3, the DNA is TGCGCCAGCAGCTTGGGGGGGCCCGGGAATCAGCCCCAGCATTTT. This sequence encodes CASSLGGPGNQPQHF.

The chain has TRBV2 and TRBJ1-3, with D unclear. CDR1 is SNHLY, CDR2 FYNNEI, per germline. V gave up 3 bases and J gave up 0 bases, with 6 bases separating them. The CDR3 is 14 residues long. CDR3 DNA: TGTGCCAGCAGTGAGACTACCTCTGGAAACACCATATATTTT. It specifies CASSETTSGNTIYF.

This clone occurred once. The chain is built from TRBV4-3 and TRBJ1-1; D is unclear. Trimming pared 0 bases from V and 0 bases from J, leaving 14 bases between. The CDR3 is 17 residues long. Germline V gives CDR1 LGHNA, CDR2 YSLEER. The CDR3 DNA follows: TGCGCCAGCAGCCAAGATTGGCAGGCCCAGATGAACACTGAAGCTTTCTTT. Its translation: CASSQDWQAQMNTEAFF.

The rearrangement joins TRBV2 to TRBJ2-3; D unclear. The CDR3 is 13 residues long. Germline V gene lookup returns CDR1 SNHLY and CDR2 FYNNEI. V was cut by 4 bases and J by 6 bases, with 11 bases left in between. The CDR3 is CASSVELRDTQYF. CDR3 nucleotide sequence: TGTGCCAGCAGTGTCGAGCTGAGGGATACGCAGTATTTT.

This chain connects TRBV24-1 to TRBJ2-7, with 9 bases lining up with TRBD1. The CDR3 extends over 17 amino acids. J gave up 0 bases and V 3 bases, and 8 bases lay outside the gene matches. Germline assignment: CDR1 KGHDR and CDR2 SFDVKD. The CDR3 region has the DNA TGTGCCACCAGTGATCCTCCAGGACAGGGGTCCTCCTACGAGCAGTACGTC. This sequence encodes CATSDPPGQGSSYEQYV.

This clone was recorded a few times. The gene calls are TRBV9 and TRBJ2-2, with D perhaps matching TRBD1 (5 bases). The V gene's germline CDR1 is SGDLS and CDR2 YYNGEE. The CDR3 is 15 amino acids. The V end lost 3 bases, the J end lost 2 bases, and 11 bases lay between the germline ends. The CDR3 nucleotides are TGTGCCAGCAGCGCAGGGTTTTCAAACACCGGGGAGCTGTTTTTT. This encodes CASSAGFSNTGELFF.

This chain connects TRBV4-3 to TRBJ2-1, with D perhaps TRBD1 (6 bases). The CDR3 extends over 15 amino acids. V was clipped by 0 bases and J by 8 bases, with 14 bases between them. CDR1 and CDR2 (germline): LGHNA, YSLEER. The CDR3 here is CASSQDQGFKDEQFF. CDR3 DNA: TGCGCCAGCAGCCAAGATCAGGGGTTTAAGGATGAGCAGTTCTTC.

This clone was detected a few times. The genes are TRBV11-1 and TRBJ2-1; maybe TRBD2 (7 bases). The CDR3 has 14 amino acids. V was pared by 5 bases and J by 9 bases, with 17 bases between. Germline V CDR1 and CDR2: SGHAT, FQDESV (reference sequence). The CDR3 spells CASSPWGGAFEQFF. CDR3 bases: TGTGCCAGCAGCCCTTGGGGGGGGGCTTTTGAGCAGTTCTTC.

The CDR3 spells CASSFPQVNTEAFF. The CDR3 coding sequence is TGTGCCAGCAGTTTCCCCCAGGTTAACACTGAAGCTTTCTTT. The chain links TRBV28 to TRBJ1-1; D is undetermined. Trimming removed 3 bases from V and 2 bases from J, with 10 bases in between. CDR1 and CDR2 (germline): MDHEN, SYDVKM. The CDR3 is made up of 14 amino acids.

This CDR3 reads CASSTLVRTYNEQFF. The CDR3 bases are TGTGCCAGCAGTACACTAGTTCGGACCTACAATGAGCAGTTCTTC. The chain employs TRBV2 and TRBJ2-1; possible D gene TRBD2, 5 bases. This CDR3 region has 15 residues. Germline V gives CDR1 SNHLY, CDR2 FYNNEI. Trimming shortened V by 5 bases and J by 2 bases, and 13 bases separated the two germline ends.

This chain joins TRBV14 and TRBJ2-7; TRBD1 matches at 7 bases. This CDR3 is built from 14 residues. Trimming at V came to 2 bases and at J to 6 bases, leaving 7 bases not matched to a gene. Germline-derived CDR1 and CDR2 are SGHDN and FVKESK. The CDR3 DNA reads as TGTGCCAGCAGCCAATTTGGCAGACAGGGCGAGCAGTACTTC. This codes for CASSQFGRQGEQYF.

This clone appeared a few times. The V call is TRBV10-3, the J call TRBJ1-2; D gene unclear. Trimming shortened V by 11 bases and J by 0 bases, and 13 bases separated the two germline ends. Germline-derived CDR1 and CDR2 are ENHRY and SYGVKD. CDR3 length: 13 residues. CDR3 nucleotides: TGTGCCGTCCTCACCGGGACTAACTATGGCTACACCTTC. Its translation: CAVLTGTNYGYTF.

This chain links TRBV19 with TRBJ1-1, with D unresolved. The germline CDR1 and CDR2 sequences are LNHDA and SQIVND (reference sequence). V lost 0 bases, J lost 8 bases, and 10 bases lay in between. The CDR3 spans 13 residues. The CDR3, as DNA: TGTGCCAGTAGTATAGATCGAGGGCTGGAAGCTTTCTTT. This translates into CASSIDRGLEAFF.

Worth noting for this clone: A much larger clone differs from this one at a single base, so this may be a read error. This sequence joins TRBV6-1 and TRBJ1-3, with unresolved D. Germline V lookup: CDR1 MNHNS, CDR2 SASEGT. The CDR3 is made up of 14 amino acids. The V and J ends lost 3 bases and 0 bases respectively, with 6 bases between them. The CDR3 DNA reads as TGTGCCAGCAGTGAGAGGGTCTCTGGAAACACCATATATTTT. Its translation is CASSERVSGNTIYF.

This sequence joins TRBV29-1 and TRBJ2-5; 8 bases line up with TRBD1. From germline, CDR1 is SQVTM and CDR2 ANQGSEA. The trim removed 4 bases at V and 5 bases at J, leaving 9 bases unmatched. The CDR3 runs to 14 residues. The CDR3 loop reads CSVVGQGRGETQYF. The CDR3 DNA is TGCAGCGTTGTTGGACAGGGAAGAGGCGAGACCCAGTACTTC.

The chain uses TRBV4-3 and TRBJ1-1, with D possibly matching TRBD1 (6 bases). Trimming removed 6 bases at V and 4 bases at J, with 15 bases between. The CDR3 runs 14 residues. The germline gives CDR1 LGHNA, CDR2 YSLEER. The CDR3 sequence: CASRSGGGRTEAFF. The CDR3 DNA reads as TGCGCCAGCAGGAGTGGCGGGGGGCGCACTGAAGCTTTCTTT.

CDR3 amino acids: CASRPAGTGTYEQYV. The DNA for the CDR3 is TGTGCCAGCAGGCCCGCGGGGACAGGGACCTACGAGCAGTACGTC. This chain connects TRBV28 to TRBJ2-7, with 9 nucleotides matching TRBD1. Trimming at V came to 6 bases and at J to 2 bases, leaving 8 bases not matched to a gene. Germline V gives CDR1 MDHEN, CDR2 SYDVKM. This CDR3 is 15 amino acids long.

The V gene is TRBV10-3, the J gene TRBJ1-3; D not certain. Looked up from germline, CDR1 is ENHRY and CDR2 is SYGVKD. V dropped 7 bases and J dropped 2 bases, with 12 bases sitting between them. The CDR3 runs 14 residues. This CDR3 reads CAITGPGTGNTIYF. For the CDR3, the DNA is TGTGCCATCACTGGCCCAGGTACTGGAAACACCATATATTTT.

This clone was seen only once. The V and J genes are TRBV2 and TRBJ1-6, with a weak D call TRBD1 (5 bases). Per the germline V gene, CDR1 is SNHLY and CDR2 is FYNNEI. CDR3 length: 15 amino acids. V was pared by 7 bases and J by 6 bases, with 16 bases between. The CDR3 bases are TGTGCCAGCACCCGGGGGGGGGTACGTAATTCACCCCTCCACTTT. The encoded protein is CASTRGGVRNSPLHF.

The chain recombines TRBV12-3 or TRBV12-4 with TRBJ1-2; 8 nucleotides align to TRBD1. V shed 5 bases and J 9 bases; nucleotides not matched to a gene: 5. This CDR3 has 12 amino acids. The CDR3 DNA reads as TGTGCCAGCAGTCCGGGGACAGGAAGCTACACCTTC. It encodes CASSPGTGSYTF.

The CDR3 loop reads CASSYGLRRFANEQFF. CDR3 coding DNA: TGTGCCAGCAGTTACGGGCTCAGGCGCTTCGCCAATGAGCAGTTCTTC. This sequence joins TRBV6-2 or TRBV6-3 and TRBJ2-1; D gene unclear. Germline V CDR1 and CDR2: MNHEY, SVGEGT. This CDR3 region has 16 residues. V was shortened by 2 bases and J by 6 bases, with 17 bases between the two germline ends.

The chain joins TRBV19 to TRBJ2-2, with 8 bases matching TRBD1. The CDR3 length is 15 residues. V was pared by 8 bases and J by 5 bases, with 10 bases of the junction left unmatched. From germline, CDR1 is LNHDA and CDR2 SQIVND (reference sequence). The CDR3 loop is CASQRDRGPTGELFF. CDR3 coding DNA: TGTGCCAGTCAACGAGACAGGGGACCTACCGGGGAGCTGTTTTTT.

J is TRBJ2-3 and V is TRBV5-1; D ambiguous. Germline V lookup: CDR1 SGHRS, CDR2 YFSETQ. Trimming took off 0 bases at V and 0 bases at J, with 11 bases between the two ends. This CDR3 spans 16 amino acids. The CDR3 protein is CASSLGRDPSTDTQYF. Written as DNA, the CDR3 is TGCGCCAGCAGCTTGGGGAGAGACCCTAGCACAGATACGCAGTATTTT.

This chain joins TRBV7-8 and TRBJ2-1, with 9 bases that match TRBD2. The CDR3 sequence is 20 residues long. Per germline, CDR1 SGHVS and CDR2 FQNEAQ. Unmatched junction bases numbered 21, after V lost 5 bases and J lost 4 bases. DNA of the CDR3: TGTGCCAGCAGCCTCAAAAACCTAGCGGGGAAACGAGCTGGGTACAATGAGCAGTTCTTC. It codes for CASSLKNLAGKRAGYNEQFF.

This clone was observed once. V is TRBV6-2 or TRBV6-3 and J is TRBJ2-3; maybe TRBD1 (6 bases). Per germline, CDR1 MNHEY and CDR2 SVGEGT. V was cut by 5 bases and J by 7 bases, with 7 bases left in between. This CDR3 has 11 amino acids. CDR3 nucleotides: TGTGCCAGCAGTGGGGGCTATACGCAGTATTTT. Translating gives CASSGGYTQYF.